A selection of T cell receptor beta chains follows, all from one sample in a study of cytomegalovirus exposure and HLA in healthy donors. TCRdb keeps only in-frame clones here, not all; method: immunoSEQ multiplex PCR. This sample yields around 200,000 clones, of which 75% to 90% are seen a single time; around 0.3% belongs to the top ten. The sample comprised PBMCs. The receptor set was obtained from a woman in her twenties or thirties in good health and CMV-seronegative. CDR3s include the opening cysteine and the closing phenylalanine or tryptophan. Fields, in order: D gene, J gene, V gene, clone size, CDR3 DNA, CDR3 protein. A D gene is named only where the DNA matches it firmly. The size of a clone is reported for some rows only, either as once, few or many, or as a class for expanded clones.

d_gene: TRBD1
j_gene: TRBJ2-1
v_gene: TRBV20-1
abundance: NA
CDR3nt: TGCAGTGCTAGCAGGGGGAGTGAGCAGTTCTTC
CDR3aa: CSASRGSEQFF

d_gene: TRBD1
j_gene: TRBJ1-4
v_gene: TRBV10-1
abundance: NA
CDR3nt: TGCGCCAGCAGTGGGGACAGGGGAAATGAAAAACTGTTTTTT
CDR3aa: CASSGDRGNEKLFF

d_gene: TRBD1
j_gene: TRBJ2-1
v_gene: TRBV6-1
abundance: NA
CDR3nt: TGTGCCAGCAGTGAAAAACGACAGGGATACTACAATGAGCAGTTCTTC
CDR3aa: CASSEKRQGYYNEQFF

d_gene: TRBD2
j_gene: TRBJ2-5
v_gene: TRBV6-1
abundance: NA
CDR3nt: TGTGCCAGCAGTACTAGCGGGTGGGGTGAGACCCAGTACTTC
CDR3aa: CASSTSGWGETQYF

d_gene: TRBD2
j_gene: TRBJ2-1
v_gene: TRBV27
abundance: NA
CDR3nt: TGTGCCAGCAGTTCGGGGACTAGCGGGACATTCCGACCGGGTGAGCAGTTCTTC
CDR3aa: CASSSGTSGTFRPGEQFF

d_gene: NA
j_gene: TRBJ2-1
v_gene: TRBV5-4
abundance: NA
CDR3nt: TGTGCCAGCAGCGGGGGCGGGAGCTCCTACAATGAGCAGTTCTTC
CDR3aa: CASSGGGSSYNEQFF

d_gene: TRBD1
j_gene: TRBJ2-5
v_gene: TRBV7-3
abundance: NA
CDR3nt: TGTGCCAGCAGCCTTGACAGGGGTGATTGGGAGACCCAGTACTTC
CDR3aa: CASSLDRGDWETQYF

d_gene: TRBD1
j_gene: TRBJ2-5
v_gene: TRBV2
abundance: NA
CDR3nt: TGTGCCAGCAGCCGGGACAGGGAGGTGACCCAGTACTTC
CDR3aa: CASSRDREVTQYF

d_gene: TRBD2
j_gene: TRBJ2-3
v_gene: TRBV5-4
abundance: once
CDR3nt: TGTGCCAGCAGCCAAGGACTAGCGGGGGATACGCAGTATTTT
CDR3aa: CASSQGLAGDTQYF

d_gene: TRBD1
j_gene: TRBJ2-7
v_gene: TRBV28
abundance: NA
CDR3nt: TGTGCCAGCAGTTCCCCCCCGACAGGGTTCCACGAGCAGTACTTC
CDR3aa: CASSSPPTGFHEQYF

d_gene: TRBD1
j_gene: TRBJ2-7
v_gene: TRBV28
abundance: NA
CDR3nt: TGTGCCAGCAGTTTAGACAACAGGGGGCACGACGAGCAGTACTTC
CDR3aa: CASSLDNRGHDEQYF

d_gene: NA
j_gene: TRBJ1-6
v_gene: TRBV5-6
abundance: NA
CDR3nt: TGTGCCAGCAGCCCGCCCAGGGGAACCTATAATTCACCCCTCCACTTT
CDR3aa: CASSPPRGTYNSPLHF

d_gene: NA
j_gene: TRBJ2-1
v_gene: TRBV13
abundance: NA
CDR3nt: TGTGCCAGCAGCTTAATCCGCAGTAACAATGAGCAGTTCTTC
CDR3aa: CASSLIRSNNEQFF

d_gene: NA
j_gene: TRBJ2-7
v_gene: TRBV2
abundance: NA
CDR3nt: TGTGCCAGCAGTGAGGGCCCCGGGGTCCCCTACGAGCAGTACTTC
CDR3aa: CASSEGPGVPYEQYF

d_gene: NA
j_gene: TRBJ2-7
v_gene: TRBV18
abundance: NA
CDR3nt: TGTGCCAGCTCACCCCCTAGCTCCTACGAGCAGTACTTC
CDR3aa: CASSPPSSYEQYF

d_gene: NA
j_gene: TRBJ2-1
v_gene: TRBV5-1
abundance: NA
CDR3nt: TGCGCCAGCAGCTTCACCAGCAATGAGCAGTTCTTC
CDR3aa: CASSFTSNEQFF

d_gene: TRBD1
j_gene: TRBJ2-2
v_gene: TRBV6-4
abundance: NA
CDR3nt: TGTGCCAGCAGTGTCTTCCCCCTCGGGACAGGGGTCGGGGAGCTGTTTTTT
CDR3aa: CASSVFPLGTGVGELFF

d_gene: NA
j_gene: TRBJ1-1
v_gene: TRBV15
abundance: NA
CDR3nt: TGTGCCACCAGCAGAGACCGAGGAGAAGCTTTCTTT
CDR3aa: CATSRDRGEAFF

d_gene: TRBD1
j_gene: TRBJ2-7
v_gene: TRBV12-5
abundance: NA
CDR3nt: TGTGCTAGTGGTTTGGCACTCGAGGGGACAGGCTCCTACGAGCAGTACTTC
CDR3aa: CASGLALEGTGSYEQYF

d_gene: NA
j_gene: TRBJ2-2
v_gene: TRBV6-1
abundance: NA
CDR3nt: TGTGCCAGCAGTGGGCTAGCGTATAACACCGGGGAGCTGTTTTTT
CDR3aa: CASSGLAYNTGELFF